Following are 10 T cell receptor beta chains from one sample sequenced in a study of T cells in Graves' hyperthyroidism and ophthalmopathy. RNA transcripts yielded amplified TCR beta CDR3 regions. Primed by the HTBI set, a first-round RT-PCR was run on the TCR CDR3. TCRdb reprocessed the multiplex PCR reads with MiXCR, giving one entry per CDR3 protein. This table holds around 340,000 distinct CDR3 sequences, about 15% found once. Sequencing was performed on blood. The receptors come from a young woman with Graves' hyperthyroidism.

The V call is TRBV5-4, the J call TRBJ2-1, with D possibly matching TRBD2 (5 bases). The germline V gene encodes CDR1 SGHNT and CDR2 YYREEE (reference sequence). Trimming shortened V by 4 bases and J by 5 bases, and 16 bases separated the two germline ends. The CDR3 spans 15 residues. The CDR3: CASSPSLDLNNEQFF. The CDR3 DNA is TGTGCCAGCAGCCCATCACTAGATTTAAACAATGAGCAGTTCTTC. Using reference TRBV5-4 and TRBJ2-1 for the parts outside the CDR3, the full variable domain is ETGVTQSPTHLIKTRGQQVTLRCSSQSGHNTVSWYQQALGQGPQFIFQYYREEENGRGNFPPRFSGLQFPNYSSELNVNALELDDSALYLCASSPSLDLNNEQFFGPGTRLTVL.

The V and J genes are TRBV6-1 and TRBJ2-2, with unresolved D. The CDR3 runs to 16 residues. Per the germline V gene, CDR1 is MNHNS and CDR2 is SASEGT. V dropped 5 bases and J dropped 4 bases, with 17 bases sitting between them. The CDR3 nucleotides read TGTGCCAGCAGTTTAGACCGGGCCCTACCCACCGGGGAGCTGTTTTTT. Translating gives CASSLDRALPTGELFF.

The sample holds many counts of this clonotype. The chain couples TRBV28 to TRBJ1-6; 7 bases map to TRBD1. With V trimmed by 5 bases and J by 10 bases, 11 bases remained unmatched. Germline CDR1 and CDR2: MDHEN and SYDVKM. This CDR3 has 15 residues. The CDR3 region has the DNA TGTGCCAGCAGTAGGTTAAGACAGGGCGAATCACCCCTCCACTTT. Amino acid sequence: CASSRLRQGESPLHF.

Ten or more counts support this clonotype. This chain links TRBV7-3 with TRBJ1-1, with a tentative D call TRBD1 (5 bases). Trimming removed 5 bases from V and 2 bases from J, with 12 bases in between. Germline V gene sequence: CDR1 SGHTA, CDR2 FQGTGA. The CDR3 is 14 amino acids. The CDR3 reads CASSPETANTEAFF. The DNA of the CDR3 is TGTGCCAGCAGCCCAGAGACAGCCAACACTGAAGCTTTCTTT.

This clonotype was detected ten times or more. The CDR3 sequence is CASSRKDRTQETQYF. The DNA for the CDR3 is TGTGCCAGCAGCAGAAAGGACAGGACCCAAGAGACCCAGTACTTC. The rearrangement joins TRBV28 to TRBJ2-5; 7 nucleotides match TRBD1. The CDR3 is 15 residues long. Trimming cost V 6 bases and J 1 base; bases outside gene matches: 8. Germline lookup yields CDR1 MDHEN and CDR2 SYDVKM.

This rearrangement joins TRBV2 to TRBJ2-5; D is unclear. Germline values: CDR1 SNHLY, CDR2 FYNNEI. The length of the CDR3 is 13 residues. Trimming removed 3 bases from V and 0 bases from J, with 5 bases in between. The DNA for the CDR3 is TGTGCCAGCAGTGACAGTTACCAAGAGACCCAGTACTTC. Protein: CASSDSYQETQYF. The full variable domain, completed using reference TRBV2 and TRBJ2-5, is EPEVTQTPSHQVTQMGQEVILRCVPISNHLYFYWYRQILGQKVEFLVSFYNNEISEKSEIFDDQFSVERPDGSNFTLKIRSTKLEDSAMYFCASSDSYQETQYFGPGTRLLVL.

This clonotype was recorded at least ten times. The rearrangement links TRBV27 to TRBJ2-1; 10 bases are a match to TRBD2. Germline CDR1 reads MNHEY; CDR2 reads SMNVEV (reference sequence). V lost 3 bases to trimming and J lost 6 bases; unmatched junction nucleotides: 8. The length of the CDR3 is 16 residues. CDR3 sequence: CASSLSRLAGVNEQFF. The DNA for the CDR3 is TGTGCCAGCAGTTTGTCTCGGCTAGCGGGAGTCAATGAGCAGTTCTTC.

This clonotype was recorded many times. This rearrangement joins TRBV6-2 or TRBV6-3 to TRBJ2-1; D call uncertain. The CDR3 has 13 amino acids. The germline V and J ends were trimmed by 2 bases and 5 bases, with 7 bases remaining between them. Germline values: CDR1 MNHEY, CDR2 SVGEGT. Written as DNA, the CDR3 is TGTGCCAGCAGTTACCTCGACAACAATGAGCAGTTCTTC. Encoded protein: CASSYLDNNEQFF.

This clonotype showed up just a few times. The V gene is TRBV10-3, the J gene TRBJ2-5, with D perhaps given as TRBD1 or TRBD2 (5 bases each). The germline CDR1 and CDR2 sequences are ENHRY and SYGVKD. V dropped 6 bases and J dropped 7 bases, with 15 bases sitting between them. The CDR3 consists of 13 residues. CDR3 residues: CAISDGDDMTQYF. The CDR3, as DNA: TGTGCCATCAGCGACGGGGACGATATGACCCAGTACTTC.

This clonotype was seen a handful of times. DNA for the CDR3: TGTGCCAGTAGTATATCCGGCAGCTCCTACGAGCAGTACTTC. Translating gives CASSISGSSYEQYF. The gene calls are TRBV19 and TRBJ2-7; D gene unclear. CDR1 and CDR2 (germline): LNHDA, SQIVND (reference sequence). This CDR3 is built from 14 residues. The V end lost 2 bases, the J end lost 0 bases, and 8 bases lay between the germline ends.